This T cell receptor (beta chain) was observed in a study of Ad26.COV2.S vaccination and SARS-CoV-2 variants. This clone was detected only once. Its antigen is currently unknown. Produced via immunoSEQ multiplex PCR; TCRdb's table is partial and in-frame only. The profile shows around 420,000 clones, approximately 88% of them singletons. The ends were cut back, 5 bases at V and 1 base at J, with 8 bases in the middle. There are 13 residues in the CDR3. Germline assignment: CDR1 SGHRS and CDR2 YFSETQ. Treatment noted: around 19 received Ad26.COV2.S at low or high dose, single or two shots; 5 received placebo; per-sample allocation not given. Specimen acquisition occurred on day 63 following the initial vaccine or placebo injection. Findings of the study overall: The breadth of spike-specific CD8+ and CD4+ T cell responses after vaccination was reportedly substantial.

The sequenced sample was peripheral blood, obtained in a trial of Ad26.COV2.S vaccine versus placebo. The chain is built from TRBV5-1 and TRBJ2-3; D unresolved. The receptor was isolated from a person aged 18-65 years who received the Ad26.COV2.S COVID-19 vaccine or a placebo. The CDR3 loop reads CASSYQGTDTQYF. The DNA for the CDR3 is TGCGCCAGCAGTTACCAGGGCACAGATACGCAGTATTTT.